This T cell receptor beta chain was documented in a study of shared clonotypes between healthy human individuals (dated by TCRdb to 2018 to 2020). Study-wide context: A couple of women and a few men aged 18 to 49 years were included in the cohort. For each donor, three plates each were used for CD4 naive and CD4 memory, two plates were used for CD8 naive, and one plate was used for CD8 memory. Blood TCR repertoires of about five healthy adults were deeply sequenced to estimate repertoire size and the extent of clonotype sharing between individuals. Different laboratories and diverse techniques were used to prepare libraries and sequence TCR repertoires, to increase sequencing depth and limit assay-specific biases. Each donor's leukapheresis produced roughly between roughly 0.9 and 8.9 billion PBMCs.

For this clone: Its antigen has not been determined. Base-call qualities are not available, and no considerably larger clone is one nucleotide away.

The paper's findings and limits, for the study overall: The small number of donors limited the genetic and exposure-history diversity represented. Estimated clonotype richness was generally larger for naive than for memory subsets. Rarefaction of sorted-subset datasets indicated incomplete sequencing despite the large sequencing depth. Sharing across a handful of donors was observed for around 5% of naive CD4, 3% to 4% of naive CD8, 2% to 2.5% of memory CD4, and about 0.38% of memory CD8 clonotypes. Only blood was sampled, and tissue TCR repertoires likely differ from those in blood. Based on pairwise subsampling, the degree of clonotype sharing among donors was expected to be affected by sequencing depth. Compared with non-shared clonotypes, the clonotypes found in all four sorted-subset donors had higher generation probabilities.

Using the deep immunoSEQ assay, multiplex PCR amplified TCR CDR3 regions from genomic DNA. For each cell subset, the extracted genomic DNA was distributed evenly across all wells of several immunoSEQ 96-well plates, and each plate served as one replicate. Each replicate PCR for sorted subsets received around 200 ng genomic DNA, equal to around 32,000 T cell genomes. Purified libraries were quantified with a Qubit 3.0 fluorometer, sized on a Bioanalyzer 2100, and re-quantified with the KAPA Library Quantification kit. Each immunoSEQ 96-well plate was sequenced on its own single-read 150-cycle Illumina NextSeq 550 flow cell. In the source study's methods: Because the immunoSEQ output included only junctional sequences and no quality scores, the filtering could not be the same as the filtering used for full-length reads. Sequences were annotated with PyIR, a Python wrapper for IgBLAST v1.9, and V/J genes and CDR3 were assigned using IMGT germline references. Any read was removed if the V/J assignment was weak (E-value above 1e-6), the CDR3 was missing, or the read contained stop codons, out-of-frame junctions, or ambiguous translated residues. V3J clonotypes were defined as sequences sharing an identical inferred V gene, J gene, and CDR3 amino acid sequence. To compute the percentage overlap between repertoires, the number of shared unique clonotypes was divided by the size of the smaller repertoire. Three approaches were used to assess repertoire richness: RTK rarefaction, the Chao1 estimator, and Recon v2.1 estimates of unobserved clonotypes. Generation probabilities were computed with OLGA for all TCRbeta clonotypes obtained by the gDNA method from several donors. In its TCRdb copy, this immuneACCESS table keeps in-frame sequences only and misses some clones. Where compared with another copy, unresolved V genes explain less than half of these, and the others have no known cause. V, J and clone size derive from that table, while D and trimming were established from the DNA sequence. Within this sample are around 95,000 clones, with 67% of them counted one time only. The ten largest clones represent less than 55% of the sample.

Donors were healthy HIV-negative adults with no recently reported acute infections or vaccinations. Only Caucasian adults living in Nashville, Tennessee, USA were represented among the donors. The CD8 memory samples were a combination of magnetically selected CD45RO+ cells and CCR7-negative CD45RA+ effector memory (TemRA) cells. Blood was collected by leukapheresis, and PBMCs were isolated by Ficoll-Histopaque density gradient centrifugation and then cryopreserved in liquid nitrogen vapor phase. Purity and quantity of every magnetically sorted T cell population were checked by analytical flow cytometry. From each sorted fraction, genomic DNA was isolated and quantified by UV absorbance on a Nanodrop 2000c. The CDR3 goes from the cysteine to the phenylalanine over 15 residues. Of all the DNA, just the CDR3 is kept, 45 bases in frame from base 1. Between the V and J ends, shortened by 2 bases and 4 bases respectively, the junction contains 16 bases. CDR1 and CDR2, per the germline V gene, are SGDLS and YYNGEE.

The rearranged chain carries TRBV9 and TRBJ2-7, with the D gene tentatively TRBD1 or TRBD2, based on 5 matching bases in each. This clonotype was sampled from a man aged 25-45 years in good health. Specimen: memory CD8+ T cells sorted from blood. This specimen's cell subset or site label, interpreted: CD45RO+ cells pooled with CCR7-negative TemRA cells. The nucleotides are TGTGCCAGCAGCGTCTCGGGTGGGGGTTTTTACGAGCAGTACTTC. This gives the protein CASSVSGGGFYEQYF.